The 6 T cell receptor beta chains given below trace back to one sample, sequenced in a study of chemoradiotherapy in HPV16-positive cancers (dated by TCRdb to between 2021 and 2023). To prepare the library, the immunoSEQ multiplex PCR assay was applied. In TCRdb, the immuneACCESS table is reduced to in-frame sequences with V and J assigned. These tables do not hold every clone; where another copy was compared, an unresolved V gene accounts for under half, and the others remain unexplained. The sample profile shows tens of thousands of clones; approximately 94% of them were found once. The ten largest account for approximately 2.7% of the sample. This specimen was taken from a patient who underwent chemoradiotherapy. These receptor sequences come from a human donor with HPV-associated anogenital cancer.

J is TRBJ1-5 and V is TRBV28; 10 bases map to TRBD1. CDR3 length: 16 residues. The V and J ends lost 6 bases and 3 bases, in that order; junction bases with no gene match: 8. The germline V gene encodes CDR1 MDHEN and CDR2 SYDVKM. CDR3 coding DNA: TGTGCCAGCAGATCCCCGGGACAGGGGTACAATCAGCCCCAGCATTTT. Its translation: CASRSPGQGYNQPQHF.

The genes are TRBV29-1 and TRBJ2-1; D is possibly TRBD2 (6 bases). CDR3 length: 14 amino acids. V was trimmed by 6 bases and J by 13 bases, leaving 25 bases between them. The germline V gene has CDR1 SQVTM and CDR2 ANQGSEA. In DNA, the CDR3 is TGCAGCGTCGGTGGGTCGGGAGCCCCTTCAGGCCAGTTCTTC. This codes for CSVGGSGAPSGQFF.

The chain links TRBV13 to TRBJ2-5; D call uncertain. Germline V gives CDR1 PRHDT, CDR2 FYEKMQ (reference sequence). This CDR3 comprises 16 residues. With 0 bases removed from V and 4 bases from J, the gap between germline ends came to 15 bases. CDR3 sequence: CASSLGRYVRVETQYF. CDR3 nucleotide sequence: TGTGCCAGCAGCTTAGGCCGTTACGTTCGGGTAGAGACCCAGTACTTC.

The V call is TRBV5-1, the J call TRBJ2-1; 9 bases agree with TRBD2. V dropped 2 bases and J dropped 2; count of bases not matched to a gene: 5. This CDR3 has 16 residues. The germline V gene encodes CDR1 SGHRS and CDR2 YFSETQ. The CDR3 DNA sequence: TGCGCCAGCAGCTTAGGCGGCGGGAGGGCCTACAATGAGCAGTTCTTC. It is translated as CASSLGGGRAYNEQFF.

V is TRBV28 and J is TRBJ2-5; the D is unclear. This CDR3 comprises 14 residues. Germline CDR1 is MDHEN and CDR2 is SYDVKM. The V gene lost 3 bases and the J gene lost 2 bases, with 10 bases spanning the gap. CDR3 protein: CASSLWTTQETQYF. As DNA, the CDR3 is TGTGCCAGCAGTTTGTGGACGACGCAAGAGACCCAGTACTTC.

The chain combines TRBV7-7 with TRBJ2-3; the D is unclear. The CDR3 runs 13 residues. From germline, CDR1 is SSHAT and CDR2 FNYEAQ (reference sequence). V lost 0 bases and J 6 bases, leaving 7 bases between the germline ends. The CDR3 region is CASSLAEGDTQYF. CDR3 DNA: TGTGCCAGCAGCTTAGCGGAAGGGGATACGCAGTATTTT.